This TCR beta chain is drawn from a study of shared clonotypes between healthy human individuals. CDR3 length equals 14 residues. V lost 0 bases and J 7 bases, leaving 12 bases between the germline ends. The germline gives CDR1 GTSNPN, CDR2 SVGIG (reference sequence). The assay was immunoSEQ multiplex PCR, and TCRdb's table has in-frame clones only and misses some. The sample gives hundreds of thousands of clones, roughly 95% of which show up once; approximately 0.062% is in the top ten. What was sequenced was naive CD4+ T cells sorted from blood. Specified subset: CD45RA+ positively selected. The gene calls are TRBV30 and TRBJ1-4; D remains unclear. The TCR sequence derives from a young woman in good health. The CDR3 coding sequence is TGTGCCTGGAGTGTTGGGGTAGGGCCTGAAAAACTGTTTTTT. Encoded protein: CAWSVGVGPEKLFF.